One sample yielded the 20 T cell receptor beta chains listed below, sequenced in a study of T cell clones after liver transplantation. Profiled with immunoSEQ multiplex PCR; TCRdb holds only in-frame clones, not every one. Among 60,000 or so clones listed, 60% to 80% were seen once. The sequences come from CD4+ T cells from blood, collected at the 22-month timepoint. These receptors all come from a human patient who received a liver transplant. The T cells may come from the graft donor.

This chain connects TRBV5-1 to TRBJ1-2; TRBD1 matches at 8 bases. V shed 4 bases and J 4 bases; nucleotides not matched to a gene: 15. The CDR3 is 17 residues long. Germline assignment: CDR1 SGHRS and CDR2 YFSETQ. CDR3 residues: CASSPFIPGQDIYGYTF. In nucleotides, the CDR3 is TGCGCCAGCAGCCCTTTTATCCCGGGACAGGATATCTATGGCTACACCTTC.

This clone showed up just a few times. The rearrangement uses TRBV6-1 and TRBJ1-2; D is perhaps TRBD1 (5 bases). CDR1 is MNHNS and CDR2 is SASEGT in the germline V gene. V lost 2 bases and J 4 bases, leaving 8 bases between the germline ends. The CDR3 contains 13 residues. The CDR3 region has the DNA TGTGCCAGCAGTGAATGGGGGGTCTATGGCTACACCTTC. It specifies CASSEWGVYGYTF.

This chain connects TRBV6-5 to TRBJ1-4; TRBD1 aligns across 8 bases. J was trimmed by 8 bases and V by 0 bases; bases with no gene match: 8. CDR3 length equals 16 residues. Germline V lookup: CDR1 MNHEY, CDR2 SVGAGI. CDR3 in amino acids: CASSYSSQGAREKLFF. The CDR3 nucleotides are TGTGCCAGCAGTTACTCGAGTCAGGGGGCTAGGGAAAAACTGTTTTTT.

V and J are TRBV19 and TRBJ1-2; a possible D gene is TRBD1 (6 bases). The CDR3 is made up of 14 amino acids. V lost 5 bases and J lost 0, with 10 bases in between. Germline CDR1 and CDR2: LNHDA and SQIVND (reference sequence). CDR3 loop: CASSFRTANYGYTF. Here the CDR3 DNA reads TGTGCCAGTAGTTTCCGGACAGCTAACTATGGCTACACCTTC.

The chain combines TRBV28 with TRBJ2-5, with a tentative D call TRBD2 (6 bases). The V and J ends lost 5 bases and 5 bases respectively, with 18 bases between them. This CDR3 comprises 15 residues. Germline V gives CDR1 MDHEN, CDR2 SYDVKM. CDR3 nucleotides: TGTGCCAGCAGTAGGGCAGGGACTCCTCCGGAGACCCAGTACTTC. Translated, it gives CASSRAGTPPETQYF.

As for this clone: A junction boundary mismatches the germline segment, possibly from a read error. The CDR3 protein is CASSPQRGGTDTQYF. In DNA, the CDR3 is TGTGCCAGCTCTCCCCAGAGGGGGGGCACGGATACGCAGTATTTT. This chain joins TRBV7-2 and TRBJ2-3; tentatively, D is TRBD2 (7 bases). In germline, CDR1 is SGHTA, CDR2 FQGNSA. CDR3 length: 15 residues.

The chain couples TRBV2 to TRBJ2-5; D unclear. Deletions cut 7 bases from V and 1 base from J, with 10 bases between. Germline values: CDR1 SNHLY, CDR2 FYNNEI. The CDR3 covers 13 residues. CDR3 sequence (DNA): TGTGCCAGCACTGAGTTTGGCCAAGAGACCCAGTACTTC. This gives the protein CASTEFGQETQYF.

The V gene is TRBV4-2, the J gene TRBJ2-7; the match to TRBD2 covers 13 bases. J gave up 4 bases and V 2 bases, and 2 bases lay outside the gene matches. The CDR3 covers 15 residues. The germline gives CDR1 LGHNA, CDR2 YNFKEQ. This chain's CDR3 is CASSQTSGGDYEQYF. CDR3 nucleotide sequence: TGTGCCAGCAGCCAAACTAGCGGGGGGGATTACGAGCAGTACTTC.

This clone came up a few times. The chain combines TRBV7-3 with TRBJ2-7; D could derive from TRBD1 or TRBD2 (7 bases each). From germline, CDR1 is SGHTA and CDR2 FQGTGA. There are 16 residues in the CDR3. V was pared by 6 bases and J by 1 base, with 19 bases between. The CDR3 DNA follows: TGTGCCAGCAGGCGGGGGCAGACAGGGAATTCCTACGAGCAGTACTTC. Protein: CASRRGQTGNSYEQYF. Filled out from reference TRBV7-3 and TRBJ2-7, the complete variable domain reads GAGVSQTPSNKVTEKGKYVELRCDPISGHTALYWYRQSLGQGPEFLIYFQGTGAADDSGLPNDRFFAVRPEGSVSTLKIQRTERGDSAVYLCASRRGQTGNSYEQYFGPGTRLTVT.

This clone appeared a few times. The rearrangement joins TRBV10-2 to TRBJ2-1; 14 positions agree with TRBD2. Germline-derived CDR1 and CDR2 are WSHSY and SAAADI. The V gene end was trimmed by 7 bases and the J gene end by 7 bases; junction bases not matched to a gene: 9. The CDR3 has 16 residues. This CDR3 is CASNGLAGGSMNEQFF. Written as DNA, the CDR3 is TGCGCCAGCAATGGACTAGCGGGGGGTAGTATGAATGAGCAGTTCTTC.

The chain is built from TRBV5-6 and TRBJ2-1; no firm D call. Germline CDR1 SGHDT, CDR2 YYEEEE. V lost 4 bases and J 4 bases, leaving 3 bases between the germline ends. The CDR3 contains 11 residues. CDR3 sequence (DNA): TGTGCCAGCAGCCAGTACAATGAGCAGTTCTTC. Protein sequence: CASSQYNEQFF.

V and J are TRBV19 and TRBJ1-1; a weak D match, TRBD1 (6 bases). CDR1 and CDR2 from the germline V gene are LNHDA and SQIVND (reference sequence). The V end was cut by 4 bases, the J end by 1 base, with 10 bases between. This CDR3 contains 14 residues. In DNA form, the CDR3 reads TGTGCCAGTAGTAACAGGGCTAGGAACACTGAAGCTTTCTTT. Its translation is CASSNRARNTEAFF.

This clone was counted only a few times. This specimen includes other DNA sequences encoding the same CDR3. This chain links TRBV19 with TRBJ2-7; TRBD1 might be the D (6 bases). The germline V gene encodes CDR1 LNHDA and CDR2 SQIVND (reference sequence). V was cut by 5 bases and J by 3 bases, with 11 bases left in between. The CDR3 has 13 residues. CDR3 nucleotide sequence: TGTGCCAGTAGTCCGCGGACAGTCTACGAGCAGTACTTC. Translated, it gives CASSPRTVYEQYF.

The rearrangement uses TRBV29-1 and TRBJ1-3; D call uncertain. This CDR3 contains 12 residues. Germline loops: CDR1 SQVTM, CDR2 ANQGSEA. Trimming stripped 4 bases from V and 0 bases from J, with 4 bases between. The DNA of the CDR3 is TGCAGCGTTGCGAGCTCTGGAAACACCATATATTTT. Its translation is CSVASSGNTIYF. The variable domain in full, with the rest retrieved from reference TRBV29-1 and TRBJ1-3, is SAVISQKPSRDICQRGTSLTIQCQVDSQVTMMFWYRQQPGQSLTLIATANQGSEATYESGFVIDKFPISRPNLTFSTLTVSNMSPEDSSIYLCSVASSGNTIYFGEGSWLTVV.

This chain joins TRBV28 and TRBJ2-1; D is unresolved. There are 15 residues in the CDR3. The germline V and J ends were trimmed by 5 bases and 3 bases, with 14 bases remaining between them. In germline, CDR1 is MDHEN, CDR2 SYDVKM. CDR3: CASSLTGQRYNEQFF. CDR3 sequence (DNA): TGTGCCAGCAGTCTTACCGGGCAGCGCTACAATGAGCAGTTCTTC.

The V and J genes are TRBV7-9 and TRBJ1-4; the match to TRBD1 covers 7 bases. The junction had 4 bases not matched to a gene; V was cut back by 1 base and J by 5 bases. CDR1 and CDR2 (germline): SEHNR, FQNEAQ (reference sequence). The CDR3 runs 15 residues. In DNA, the CDR3 is TGTGCCAGCAGCTTAGAATCAGGGGGGAATGAAAAACTGTTTTTT. Its protein product is CASSLESGGNEKLFF. The full variable domain, with the rest looked up from reference TRBV7-9 and TRBJ1-4, is DTGVSQNPRHKITKRGQNVTFRCDPISEHNRLYWYRQTLGQGPEFLTYFQNEAQLEKSRLLSDRFSAERPKGSFSTLEIQRTEQGDSAMYLCASSLESGGNEKLFFGSGTQLSVL.

This clone showed up just once. V and J are TRBV28 and TRBJ1-3; no clear D. Germline V gives CDR1 MDHEN, CDR2 SYDVKM. CDR3 length: 14 residues. Trimming took 6 bases from V and 1 from J, leaving 10 bases between them. DNA of the CDR3: TGTGCCAGCAGCCCCAATGAGTCTGGAAACACCATATATTTT. Translating gives CASSPNESGNTIYF.

This clone was counted a few times. Sequence at one end of the junction differs from germline and may be a read error. The chain has TRBV11-2 and TRBJ2-5; no clear D gene. The CDR3 loop spans 13 amino acids. Looked up from germline, CDR1 is SGHAT and CDR2 is FQNNGV. Here the CDR3 DNA reads TGTGCCAGCAGTTTAGGCCAACGGGAGACCCAGTACTTC. Its protein is CASSLGQRETQYF.

The gene calls are TRBV2 and TRBJ2-3; no clear D gene. Germline-derived CDR1 and CDR2 are SNHLY and FYNNEI. The CDR3 is made up of 13 amino acids. Trimming shortened V by 6 bases and J by 6 bases, and 13 bases separated the two germline ends. This chain's CDR3 is CASSRQVGDTQYF. The CDR3 DNA follows: TGTGCCAGCAGCCGACAAGTTGGGGATACGCAGTATTTT.

This clone was counted between two and nine times. This rearrangement joins TRBV7-9 to TRBJ1-6; no definite D call. The V and J ends lost 5 bases and 0 bases respectively, with 14 bases between them. The V gene's germline CDR1 is SEHNR and CDR2 FQNEAQ (reference sequence). The CDR3 length is 17 residues. CDR3 in amino acids: CASSTEQMSSYNSPLHF. The CDR3 coding sequence is TGTGCCAGCAGCACTGAGCAGATGAGCTCCTATAATTCACCCCTCCACTTT.